The 21 T cell receptor beta chains below all came from one sample that was sequenced in a study of blood T cell repertoires in COVID-19. TCRdb's copy holds only in-frame clones and misses some; the assay was immunoSEQ multiplex PCR. This table has under 110,000 clones, roughly two thirds appearing once. Material for sequencing was peripheral blood. The receptors derive from a human donor with acute or convalescent COVID-19. The donor label of this sample is uncertain.

With respect to this clone: This CDR3 is also generated by other DNA sequences in the sample. The chain links TRBV6-1 to TRBJ1-5, with D possibly being TRBD1 (6 bases). Germline CDR1 reads MNHNS; CDR2 reads SASEGT. The CDR3 runs to 14 residues. Trimming left V 1 base short and J 7 bases short, with 11 bases between. Written as DNA, the CDR3 is TGTGCCAGCAGTGAAGGGGGGGGCCCCCAGCCCCAGCATTTT. Encoded protein: CASSEGGGPQPQHF.

The CDR3 sequence is CSAFTNEKLFF. The CDR3 nucleotides read TGCAGTGCCTTTACTAATGAAAAACTGTTTTTT. The rearrangement joins TRBV20-1 to TRBJ1-4; D gene uncertain. The CDR3 contains 11 residues. V dropped 6 bases and J dropped 2 bases, with 4 bases sitting between them. Germline V gives CDR1 DFQATT, CDR2 SNEGSKA (reference sequence).

The chain combines TRBV7-3 with TRBJ1-1; 9 bases fit TRBD1. Looked up from germline, CDR1 is SGHTA and CDR2 is FQGTGA. The CDR3 runs to 16 residues. The V segment lost 5 bases and the J segment 1 base; nucleotides outside the gene matches: 8. This CDR3 is CASSPYGQGQNTEAFF. For the CDR3, the DNA is TGTGCCAGCAGCCCGTACGGACAGGGGCAGAACACTGAAGCTTTCTTT.

V and J are TRBV6-5 and TRBJ2-7; 8 nucleotides match TRBD1. CDR1 and CDR2 (germline): MNHEY, SVGAGI. The CDR3 extends over 14 amino acids. V was clipped by 10 bases and J by 2 bases; unmatched bases: 10. CDR3 sequence: CATSSRGQTYEQYF. The CDR3 region has the DNA TGTGCCACCTCCAGCAGGGGGCAGACCTACGAGCAGTACTTC.

This clone came up once. The chain combines TRBV28 with TRBJ1-2; D not resolved. V dropped 3 bases and J dropped 1 base, with 6 bases sitting between them. CDR1 and CDR2 from the germline V gene are MDHEN and SYDVKM. The CDR3 is 13 residues long. The CDR3 DNA follows: TGTGCCAGCAGTTTCTTACATAACTATGGCTACACCTTC. Its protein is CASSFLHNYGYTF.

The J gene is TRBJ1-2, the V gene TRBV3-1 (or the pseudogene TRBV3-2), with D perhaps matching TRBD1 (5 bases). V was cut by 2 bases and J by 2 bases, with 15 bases left in between. This CDR3 is built from 16 residues. Germline V gives CDR1 LGHDT, CDR2 YNNKEL (reference sequence). CDR3 region: CASSQMRRQLNYGYTF. CDR3 nucleotide sequence: TGTGCCAGCAGCCAAATGCGGAGACAGCTCAACTATGGCTACACCTTC.

The chain carries TRBV25-1 and TRBJ1-6; D possibly corresponds to TRBD1 (5 bases). This CDR3 is 16 amino acids long. Trimming removed 10 bases at V and 6 bases at J, with 22 bases between. Germline CDR1 and CDR2: MGHDK and SYGVNS. The CDR3 DNA is TGTGCCACTACCCCCTGGGGGGGACCGATTAATTCACCCCTCCACTTT. It yields the protein CATTPWGGPINSPLHF.

This chain connects TRBV5-3 to TRBJ1-4; 8 bases align to TRBD1. TRBV5-3 is labeled an ORF, and its function is uncertain. The length of the CDR3 is 18 residues. V trimming: 0 bases; J trimming: 0 bases; junction bases outside the gene matches: 7. This chain's CDR3 is CARSLEDRAQSTNEKLFF. As DNA, the CDR3 is TGTGCCAGAAGCTTGGAGGACAGGGCCCAATCAACTAATGAAAAACTGTTTTTT.

This clone showed up many times. The chain combines TRBV24-1 with TRBJ2-3; 7 nucleotides line up with TRBD2. This CDR3 is built from 14 residues. Germline V CDR1 and CDR2: KGHDR, SFDVKD. V lost 4 bases and J lost 6; bases outside the gene matches: 6. The CDR3 nucleotides are TGTGCCACCAGTGACCGCGGGGGTCGGGATACGCAGTATTTT. Translating gives CATSDRGGRDTQYF.

The V gene is TRBV5-1, the J gene TRBJ2-1; D is possibly TRBD2 (6 bases). Trimming removed 4 bases from V and 0 bases from J, with 11 bases in between. CDR3 length: 15 residues. Germline lookup yields CDR1 SGHRS and CDR2 YFSETQ. The CDR3 reads CASSARGSSYNEQFF. The CDR3 DNA follows: TGCGCCAGCAGCGCTCGGGGGAGCTCCTACAATGAGCAGTTCTTC.

The rearrangement uses TRBV29-1 and TRBJ1-2, with D perhaps TRBD1 (5 bases). V dropped 6 bases and J dropped 0 bases, with 14 bases sitting between them. The germline V gene encodes CDR1 SQVTM and CDR2 ANQGSEA. The CDR3 totals 14 residues. The CDR3 coding sequence is TGCAGCGTCCCTGGCGACAGTTCTAACTATGGCTACACCTTC. This codes for CSVPGDSSNYGYTF.

The chain joins TRBV7-9 to TRBJ2-7; D perhaps matches TRBD1 (6 bases). The CDR3 is 14 residues long. V was trimmed by 5 bases and J by 3 bases, leaving 14 bases between them. Germline V gene data show CDR1 as SEHNR and CDR2 as FQNEAQ (reference sequence). The CDR3 DNA is TGTGCCAGCAGCCCCTTACAGGGAAGCTACGAGCAGTACGTC. This sequence encodes CASSPLQGSYEQYV.

The J gene is TRBJ2-7, the V gene TRBV7-2, with D possibly being TRBD1 (6 bases). The CDR3 has 14 amino acids. Trimming cost V 5 bases and J 3 bases, with 14 bases left between them. Per the germline V gene, CDR1 is SGHTA and CDR2 is FQGNSA. CDR3 in amino acids: CASSPDSHFYEQYF. As DNA, the CDR3 is TGTGCCAGCAGCCCGGACAGCCACTTCTACGAGCAGTACTTC.

This rearrangement joins TRBV7-3 to TRBJ1-1; D is unresolved. CDR3 length: 15 residues. V was pared by 1 base and J by 4 bases, with 13 bases between. CDR1 and CDR2 from the germline V gene are SGHTA and FQGTGA. CDR3 protein: CASSLIAGVGTEAFF. In DNA, the CDR3 is TGTGCCAGCAGCTTAATCGCGGGAGTGGGCACTGAAGCTTTCTTT.

The V call is TRBV2, the J call TRBJ1-5; D might be TRBD1 (5 bases). Trimming stripped 2 bases from V and 0 bases from J, with 8 bases between. The CDR3 runs to 15 residues. CDR1 SNHLY and CDR2 FYNNEI come from the germline V gene. CDR3 coding DNA: TGTGCCAGCAGTGAATACGGACATAGCAATCAGCCCCAGCATTTT. Residues: CASSEYGHSNQPQHF. The complete variable domain, with remaining parts taken from reference TRBV2 and TRBJ1-5, reads EPEVTQTPSHQVTQMGQEVILRCVPISNHLYFYWYRQILGQKVEFLVSFYNNEISEKSEIFDDQFSVERPDGSNFTLKIRSTKLEDSAMYFCASSEYGHSNQPQHFGDGTRLSIL.

This clone was counted ten times or more. V gene TRBV5-1 combines with J gene TRBJ2-7, with D uncertain. The CDR3 totals 14 residues. V lost 0 bases and J 4 bases, leaving 11 bases between the germline ends. Germline V CDR1 and CDR2: SGHRS, YFSETQ. The DNA for the CDR3 is TGCGCCAGCAGCTTGGTAGTACAGCCTTACGAGCAGTACTTC. This codes for CASSLVVQPYEQYF.

This rearrangement joins TRBV7-3 to TRBJ2-1, with 10 bases that match TRBD2. CDR1 SGHTA and CDR2 FQGTGA come from the germline V gene. V was pared by 4 bases and J by 15 bases, with 15 bases of the junction left unmatched. This CDR3 has 15 residues. The CDR3 protein is CASSYIRLAGEGRFF. In DNA, the CDR3 is TGTGCCAGCAGCTACATTCGGCTAGCGGGGGAGGGTCGGTTCTTC.

This chain uses TRBV5-1 with TRBJ2-2; 8 bases align to TRBD2. V lost 4 bases, J lost 8 bases, and 13 bases stayed unmatched. The CDR3 is made up of 16 amino acids. The germline V gene encodes CDR1 SGHRS and CDR2 YFSETQ. In DNA form, the CDR3 reads TGCGCCAGCAGCATAGGACTAGCTCTCGGTGTTGGGGAGCTGTTTTTT. Translating it yields CASSIGLALGVGELFF.

V usage is TRBV19 and J usage is TRBJ1-3; D perhaps matches TRBD1 (5 bases). The CDR3 has 15 residues. Germline assignment: CDR1 LNHDA and CDR2 SQIVND (reference sequence). The V gene lost 6 bases and the J gene lost 0 bases, with 12 bases spanning the gap. In DNA form, the CDR3 reads TGTGCCAGTAGCGGTCAGGGACTCTCTGGAAACACCATATATTTT. Translated, it gives CASSGQGLSGNTIYF.

The chain recombines TRBV4-2 with TRBJ1-1, with 8 bases that match TRBD1. The V gene end was trimmed by 3 bases and the J gene end by 5 bases; junction bases not matched to a gene: 5. CDR1 and CDR2 from the germline V gene are LGHNA and YNFKEQ. This CDR3 has 14 residues. CDR3 coding DNA: TGTGCCAGCAGCCAGTCAGGGGGCTGGACTGAAGCTTTCTTT. This sequence encodes CASSQSGGWTEAFF.

The chain couples TRBV2 to TRBJ1-4, with TRBD1 matching 7 bases. V shed 6 bases, J shed 0 bases, and the junction held 10 bases outside the gene matches. Germline CDR1 and CDR2: SNHLY and FYNNEI. CDR3 size: 17 residues. The CDR3 region has the DNA TGTGCCAGCAGCCACAGGGGCAGGGCCTCAACTAATGAAAAACTGTTTTTT. Amino acid sequence: CASSHRGRASTNEKLFF.